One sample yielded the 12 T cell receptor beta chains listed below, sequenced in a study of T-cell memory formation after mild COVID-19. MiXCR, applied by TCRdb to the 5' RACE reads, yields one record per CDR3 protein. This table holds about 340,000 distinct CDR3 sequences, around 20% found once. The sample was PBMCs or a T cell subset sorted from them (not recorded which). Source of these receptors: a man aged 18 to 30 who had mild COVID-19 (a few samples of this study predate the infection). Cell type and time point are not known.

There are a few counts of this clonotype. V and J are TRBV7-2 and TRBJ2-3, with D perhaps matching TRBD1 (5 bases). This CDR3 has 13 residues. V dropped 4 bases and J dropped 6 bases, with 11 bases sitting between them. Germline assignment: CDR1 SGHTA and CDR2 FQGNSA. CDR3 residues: CASSSDSLDTQYF. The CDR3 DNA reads TGTGCCAGCAGCTCCGACAGCCTTGATACGCAGTATTTT.

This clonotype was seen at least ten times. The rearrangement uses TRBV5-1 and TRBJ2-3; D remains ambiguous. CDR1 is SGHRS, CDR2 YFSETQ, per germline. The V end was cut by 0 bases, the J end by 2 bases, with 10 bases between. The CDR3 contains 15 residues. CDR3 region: CASSLGQTLTDTQYF. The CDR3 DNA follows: TGCGCCAGCAGCTTGGGGCAGACTCTCACAGATACGCAGTATTTT.

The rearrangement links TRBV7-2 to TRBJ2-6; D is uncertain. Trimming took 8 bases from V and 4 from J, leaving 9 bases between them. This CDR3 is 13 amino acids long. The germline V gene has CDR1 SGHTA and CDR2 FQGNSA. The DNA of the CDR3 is TGTGCCAGCGGCGTTTCCGGGGCCAACGTCCTGACTTTC. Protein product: CASGVSGANVLTF.

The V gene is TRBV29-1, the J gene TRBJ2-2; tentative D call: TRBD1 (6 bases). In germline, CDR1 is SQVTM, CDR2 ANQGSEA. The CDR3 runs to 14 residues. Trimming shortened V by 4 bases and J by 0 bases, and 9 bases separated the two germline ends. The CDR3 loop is CSVGGPSNTGELFF. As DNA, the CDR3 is TGCAGCGTTGGGGGGCCATCGAACACCGGGGAGCTGTTTTTT.

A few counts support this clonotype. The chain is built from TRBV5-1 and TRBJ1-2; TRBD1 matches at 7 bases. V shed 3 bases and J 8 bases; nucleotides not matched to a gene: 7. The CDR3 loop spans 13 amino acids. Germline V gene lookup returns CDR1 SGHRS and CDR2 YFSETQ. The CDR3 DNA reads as TGCGCCAGCAGCTCGGGACAGCCAAGAGGCTACACCTTC. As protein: CASSSGQPRGYTF.

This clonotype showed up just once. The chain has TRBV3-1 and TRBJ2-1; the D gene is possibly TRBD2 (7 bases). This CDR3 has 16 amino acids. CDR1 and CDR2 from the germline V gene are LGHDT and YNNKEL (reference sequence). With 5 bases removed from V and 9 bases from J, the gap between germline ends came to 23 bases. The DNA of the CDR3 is TGTGCCAGCAGCTCTCAACCCTACGGGGGGCAGGGTGAGCAGTTCTTC. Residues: CASSSQPYGGQGEQFF.

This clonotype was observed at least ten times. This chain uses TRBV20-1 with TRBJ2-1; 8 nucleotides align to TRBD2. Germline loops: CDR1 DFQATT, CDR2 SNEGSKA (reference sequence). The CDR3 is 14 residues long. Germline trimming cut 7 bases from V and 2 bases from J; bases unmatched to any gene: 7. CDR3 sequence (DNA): TGCAGTGTCCTCTACGGGGGGGCCTACAATGAGCAGTTCTTC. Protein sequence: CSVLYGGAYNEQFF.

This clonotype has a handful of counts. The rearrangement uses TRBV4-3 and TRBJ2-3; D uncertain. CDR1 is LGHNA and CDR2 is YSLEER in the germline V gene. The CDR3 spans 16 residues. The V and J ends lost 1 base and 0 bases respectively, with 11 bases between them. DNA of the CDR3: TGCGCCAGCAGCCAAGGGTTCGGGCCTAGCACAGATACGCAGTATTTT. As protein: CASSQGFGPSTDTQYF.

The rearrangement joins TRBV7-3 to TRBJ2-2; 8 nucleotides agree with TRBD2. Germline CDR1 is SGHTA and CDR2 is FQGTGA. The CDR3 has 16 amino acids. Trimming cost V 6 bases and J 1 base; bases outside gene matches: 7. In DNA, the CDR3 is TGTGCCAGCAGTCCGAGCGGGGGCTGGAACACCGGGGAGCTGTTTTTT. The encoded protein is CASSPSGGWNTGELFF.

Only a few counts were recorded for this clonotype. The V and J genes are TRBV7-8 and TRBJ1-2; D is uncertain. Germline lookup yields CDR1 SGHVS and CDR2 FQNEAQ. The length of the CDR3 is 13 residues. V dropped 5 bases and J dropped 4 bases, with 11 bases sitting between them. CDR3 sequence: CASSAPGPYGYTF. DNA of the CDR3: TGTGCCAGCAGCGCACCCGGGCCCTATGGCTACACCTTC.

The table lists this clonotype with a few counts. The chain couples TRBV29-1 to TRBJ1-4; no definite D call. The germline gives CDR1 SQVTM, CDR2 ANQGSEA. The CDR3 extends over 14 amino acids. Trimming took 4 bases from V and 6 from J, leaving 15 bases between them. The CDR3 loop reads CSVGVAAAYEKLFF. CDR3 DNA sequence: TGCAGCGTTGGAGTCGCGGCAGCTTATGAAAAACTGTTTTTT.

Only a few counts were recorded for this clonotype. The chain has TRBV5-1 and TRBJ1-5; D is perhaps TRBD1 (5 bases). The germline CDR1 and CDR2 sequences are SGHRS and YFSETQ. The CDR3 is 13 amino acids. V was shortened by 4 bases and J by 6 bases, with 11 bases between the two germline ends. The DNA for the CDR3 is TGCGCCAGCAGCCGGGACGTCAGTCAGCCCCAGCATTTT. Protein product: CASSRDVSQPQHF.